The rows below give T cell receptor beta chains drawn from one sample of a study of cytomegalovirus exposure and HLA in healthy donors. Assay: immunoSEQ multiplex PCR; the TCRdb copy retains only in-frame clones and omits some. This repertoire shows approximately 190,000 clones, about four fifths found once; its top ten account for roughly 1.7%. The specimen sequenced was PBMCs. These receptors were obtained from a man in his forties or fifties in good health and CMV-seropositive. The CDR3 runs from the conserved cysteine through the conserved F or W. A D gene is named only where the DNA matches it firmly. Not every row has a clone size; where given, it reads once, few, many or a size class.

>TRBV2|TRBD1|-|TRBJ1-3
TGTGCCAGCAATACGGACAGGGACTCTGGAAACACCATATATTTT
CASNTDRDSGNTIYF
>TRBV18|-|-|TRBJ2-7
TGTGCCAGCTCAGCGTTCCGGGACAACTCCTACGAGCAGTACTTC
CASSAFRDNSYEQYF
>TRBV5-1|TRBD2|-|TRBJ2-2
TGCGCCAGCAGCTCCGGACTAGCGGGAGCCCACACCGGGGAGCTGTTTTTT
CASSSGLAGAHTGELFF
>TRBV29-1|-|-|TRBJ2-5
TGCAGCGTTCCGACAAACCTCCAAGAGACCCAGTACTTC
CSVPTNLQETQYF
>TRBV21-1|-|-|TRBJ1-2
TGTGCCAGCAGCAACACTCCACAGGGTTTTGGGGGCTACACCTTC
CASSNTPQGFGGYTF
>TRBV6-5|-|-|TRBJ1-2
TGTGCCAGCAGCTCCGTGGGCAGTAACTATGGCTACACCTTC
CASSSVGSNYGYTF
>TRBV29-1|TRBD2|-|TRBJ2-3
TGCAGCGTCCTATCTGATCTCGGACTAGCGGGAGTAATAGATACGCAGTATTTT
CSVLSDLGLAGVIDTQYF
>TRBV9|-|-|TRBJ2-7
TGTGCCAGCAGCGTAGAGGCAGGAAGCTCCTACGAGCAGTACTTC
CASSVEAGSSYEQYF
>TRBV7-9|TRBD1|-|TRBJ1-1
TGTTCCAGCAGCCTCCATGACAGGGGATCACGAACTGAAGCTTTCTTT
CSSSLHDRGSRTEAFF
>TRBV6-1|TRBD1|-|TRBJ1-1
TGTGCCAGCAGCCGCGGGACAGGGGACACTGAAGCTTTCTTT
CASSRGTGDTEAFF
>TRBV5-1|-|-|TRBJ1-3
TGCGCCAGCCGCGAAAGGGGCTCTGGAAACACCATATATTTT
CASRERGSGNTIYF
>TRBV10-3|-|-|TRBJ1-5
TGTGCCATCAGTGAAGGGCGGCGGGATCAGCCCCAGCATTTT
CAISEGRRDQPQHF
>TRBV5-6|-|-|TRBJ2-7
TGTGCCAGCAGCTTGGGGCCCCACGAGCAGTACTTC
CASSLGPHEQYF
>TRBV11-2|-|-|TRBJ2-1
TGTGCCAGCAGATCAATTAAACGACTACCCTACAATGAGCAGTTCTTC
CASRSIKRLPYNEQFF
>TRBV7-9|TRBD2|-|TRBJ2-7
TGTGCCAGCAGCCAGGGGTCGCTAGCGGGTGAGCAGTACTTC
CASSQGSLAGEQYF
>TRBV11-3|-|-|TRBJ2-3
TGTGCCAGCAGCTTAGTTGAGGCAGATACGCAGTATTTT
CASSLVEADTQYF
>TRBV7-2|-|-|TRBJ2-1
TGTGCCAGCAGCTTAATCTACCCCTACAATGAGCAGTTCTTC
CASSLIYPYNEQFF
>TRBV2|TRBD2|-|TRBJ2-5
TGTGCCAGCATTGGTACCCGACTAGCGGGAGAGACCCAGTACTTC
CASIGTRLAGETQYF
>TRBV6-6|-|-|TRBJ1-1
TGTGCCAGCAGTTACTCTGGGCACACTGAAGCTTTCTTT
CASSYSGHTEAFF
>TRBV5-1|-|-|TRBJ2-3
TGCGCCAGCAGCATAGGGTCAGCGGCAGATACGCAGTATTTT
CASSIGSAADTQYF
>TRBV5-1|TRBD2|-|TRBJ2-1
TGCGCCAGCAGCCCGATTAACAGCGGGAGTAAGAATGAGCAGTTCTTC
CASSPINSGSKNEQFF
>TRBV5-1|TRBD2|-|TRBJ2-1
TGCGCCAGCAGCAAGAGCGGGGTGAGCTCCTACAATGAGCAGTTCTTC
CASSKSGVSSYNEQFF
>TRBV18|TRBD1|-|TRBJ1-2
TGTGCCAGCTCACCACCAAAGGGGGCGAAAGGCTACACCTTC
CASSPPKGAKGYTF
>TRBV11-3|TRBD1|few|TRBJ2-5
TGTGCCAGCAGTTCTACTACAGCCCGGACAGGTTTAAGGGAGACCCAGTACTTC
CASSSTTARTGLRETQYF
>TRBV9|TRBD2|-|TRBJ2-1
TGTGCCAGCAGCGTAGGGGTAGCGGGTGGTAATGAGCAGTTCTTC
CASSVGVAGGNEQFF
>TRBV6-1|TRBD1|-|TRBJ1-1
TGTGCCAGCAGGGCCCGGGACAGGGCTTTCTTT
CASRARDRAFF
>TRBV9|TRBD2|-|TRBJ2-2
TGTGCCAGCAGCGGGGCTAGCGGGAGGGAGGGGTTAGACACCGGGGAGCTGTTTTTT
CASSGASGREGLDTGELFF
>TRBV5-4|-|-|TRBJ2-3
TGTGCCAGCAGCTTACGTTTAACACAAGATACGCAGTATTTT
CASSLRLTQDTQYF
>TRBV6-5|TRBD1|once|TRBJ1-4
TGTGCCAGCAGTTACCGACAGGGGGGGGGTGAAAAACTGTTTTTT
CASSYRQGGGEKLFF
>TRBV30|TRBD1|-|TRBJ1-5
TGTGCCTGGAGTCCGCCCGGGACAGGGGCCCGGGACCAGCATTTT
CAWSPPGTGARDQHF
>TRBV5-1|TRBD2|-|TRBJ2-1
TGCGCCAGCAGCCCGGGACTAGCGGGAGGAATAGATGAGCAGTTCTTC
CASSPGLAGGIDEQFF
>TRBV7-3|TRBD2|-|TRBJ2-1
TGTGCCAGCAGCTTAAATCCTAGCGGGCTCAGGGATGAGCAGTTCTTC
CASSLNPSGLRDEQFF
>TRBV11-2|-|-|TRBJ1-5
TGTGCCAGCAGCTTGGCAGGGGCGCGGGGGGATCAGCCCCAGCATTTT
CASSLAGARGDQPQHF
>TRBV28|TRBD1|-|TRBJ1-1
TGTGCCAGCAGTTTAGCTGGGACAGGGGAGAGTTTAGGAGCTTTCTTT
CASSLAGTGESLGAFF
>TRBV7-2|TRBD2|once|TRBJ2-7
TGTGCCAGCAGGCGGACTAGCGGGAGTTACGAGCAGTACTTC
CASRRTSGSYEQYF
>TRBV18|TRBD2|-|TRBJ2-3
TGTGCCAGCTCACCTGAGGGTACGGGAGGGCAGGATACGCAGTATTTT
CASSPEGTGGQDTQYF
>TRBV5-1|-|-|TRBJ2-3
TGCGCCAGCAGCTTGGGGCCAGTTACAGAAGATACGCAGTATTTT
CASSLGPVTEDTQYF
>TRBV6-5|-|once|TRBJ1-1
TGTGCCAGCGGAGACCCCAACACTGAAGCTTTCTTT
CASGDPNTEAFF
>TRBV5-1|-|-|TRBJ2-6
TGCGCCAGCAGCTTTGAGTCTGGGGCCAACGTCCTGACTTTC
CASSFESGANVLTF
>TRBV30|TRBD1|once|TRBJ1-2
TGTGCCTGGAGCCCGGACGGGACAGGGAGACCTTATGGCTACACCTTC
CAWSPDGTGRPYGYTF
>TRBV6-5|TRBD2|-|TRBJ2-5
TGTGCCAGCAGCCAACTAGCGGGAGTGCAAGAGACCCAGTACTTC
CASSQLAGVQETQYF
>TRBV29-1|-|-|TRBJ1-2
TGCAGCGTTGACATGAGAAACTATGGCTACACCTTC
CSVDMRNYGYTF
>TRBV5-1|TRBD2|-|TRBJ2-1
TGCGCCAGCAGCCCGGGACTAGCGTCCAATGAGCAGTTCTTC
CASSPGLASNEQFF
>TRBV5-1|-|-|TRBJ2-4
TGCGCCAGCAGCTCGGGACTCCGGAATAATCTAGCCAAAAACATTCAGTACTTC
CASSSGLRNNLAKNIQYF
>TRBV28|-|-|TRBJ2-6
TGTGCCAGCAGTTTGGGCACAATTCTCTTCTCTGGGGCCAACGTCCTGACTTTC
CASSLGTILFSGANVLTF
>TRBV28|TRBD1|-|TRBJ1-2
TGTGCCAGTCTCCGGGACAGGGGGTATGGCTACACCTTC
CASLRDRGYGYTF
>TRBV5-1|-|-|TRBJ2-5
TGCGCCAGCAGGCCGGACTTACAAGAGACCCAGTACTTC
CASRPDLQETQYF
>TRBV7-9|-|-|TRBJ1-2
TGTGCCAGCACGCATCCAGCGAGCCTTAACTATGGCTACACCTTC
CASTHPASLNYGYTF
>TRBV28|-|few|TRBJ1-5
TGTGCCAGCAGTTTGAGGCCAGGGAGGGGCGGCAATCAGCCCCAGCATTTT
CASSLRPGRGGNQPQHF
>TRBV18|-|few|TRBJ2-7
TGTGCCAGCTCCCCAAGCCAAAGCTCCTACGAGCAGTACTTC
CASSPSQSSYEQYF
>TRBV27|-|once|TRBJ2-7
TGTGCCAGCACCGTAACAGGTGGTGGCGAGCAGTACTTC
CASTVTGGGEQYF
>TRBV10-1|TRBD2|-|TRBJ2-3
TGCGCCAGCAGTGGAACGCTAGCGGGAGTCACAGATACGCAGTATTTT
CASSGTLAGVTDTQYF
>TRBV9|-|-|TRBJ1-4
TGTGCCAGCAGCGTAGAGTCCTTCAGGGGTTTAAAAGAAAAACTGTTTTTT
CASSVESFRGLKEKLFF
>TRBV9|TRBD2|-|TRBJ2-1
TGTGCCAGCAGCGTATCCGCGGGAGCCTCCTCCTACAATGAGCAGTTCTTC
CASSVSAGASSYNEQFF
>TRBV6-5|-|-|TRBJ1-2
TGTGCCAGCACCTGGGGAGACGGCTTTAACTATGGCTACACCTTC
CASTWGDGFNYGYTF
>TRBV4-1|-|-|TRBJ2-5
TGCGCCAGCAGCCAAGTGGGGACTGTGGGCGAGACCCAGTACTTC
CASSQVGTVGETQYF
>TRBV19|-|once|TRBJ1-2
TGTGCCAGTAGTATTACAGGCATATCTAACTATGGCTACACCTTC
CASSITGISNYGYTF
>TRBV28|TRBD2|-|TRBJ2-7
TGTGCCAGCAGTTTACTAGCGGGAGGGGGTGGGGAGCAGTACTTC
CASSLLAGGGGEQYF
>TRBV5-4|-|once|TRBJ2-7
TGTGCCAGCAGCTCCCCAAGTGGAGCAGATTACGAGCAGTACTTC
CASSSPSGADYEQYF
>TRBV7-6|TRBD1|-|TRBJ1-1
TGTGCCAGCAGCTCCCGGGACAGGGTCACTGAAGCTTTCTTT
CASSSRDRVTEAFF